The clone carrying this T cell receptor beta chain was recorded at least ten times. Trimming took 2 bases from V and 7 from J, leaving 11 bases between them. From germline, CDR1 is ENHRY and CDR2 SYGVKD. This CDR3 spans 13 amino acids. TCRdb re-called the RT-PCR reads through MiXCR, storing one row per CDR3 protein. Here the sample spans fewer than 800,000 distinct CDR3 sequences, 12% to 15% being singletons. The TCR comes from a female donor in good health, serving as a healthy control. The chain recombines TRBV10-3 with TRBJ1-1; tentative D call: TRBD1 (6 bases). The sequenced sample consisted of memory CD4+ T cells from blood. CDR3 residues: CAISETGPHEAFF. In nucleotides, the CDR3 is TGTGCCATCAGTGAGACAGGGCCCCATGAAGCTTTCTTT.